Below, 10 T cell receptor beta chains from the same sample are listed, as sequenced in a study of T cell repertoires in cytomegalovirus infection. No antigen has been identified for these receptors. TCRdb reanalysed the reads using MiXCR and keeps one entry per CDR3 protein. Found here are 450,000 to 650,000 distinct CDR3 sequences, about 40% of them singletons; the top ten hold about half. The specimen was cultured PBMCs, collected from culture after CMV antigen stimulation. The origin of the receptors is a human donor in good health (CMV status not recorded). Some clones in this sample may be carry-over from other donors' samples.

This chain connects TRBV5-6 to TRBJ2-2; TRBD1 aligns across 7 bases. CDR1 SGHDT and CDR2 YYEEEE come from the germline V gene. Trimming cost V 1 base and J 1 base; bases outside gene matches: 4. The CDR3 contains 16 residues. CDR3 residues: CASSLLGTENTGELFF. CDR3 sequence (DNA): TGTGCCAGCAGCTTGTTAGGGACAGAGAACACCGGGGAGCTGTTTTTT.

The chain is built from TRBV6-1 and TRBJ2-1, with TRBD1 as a possible D gene (5 bases). CDR1 MNHNS and CDR2 SASEGT come from the germline V gene. This CDR3 has 15 amino acids. V was shortened by 2 bases and J by 0 bases, with 8 bases between the two germline ends. The chain's CDR3 is CASSERTSSYNEQFF. CDR3 bases: TGTGCCAGCAGTGAAAGGACAAGCTCCTACAATGAGCAGTTCTTC.

The chain has TRBV7-2 and TRBJ2-1; the D is unclear. With 8 bases removed from V and 11 bases from J, the gap between germline ends came to 4 bases. Germline V lookup: CDR1 SGHTA, CDR2 FQGNSA. This CDR3 region has 8 residues. The chain's CDR3 is CASPKQFF. The CDR3 DNA sequence: TGTGCCAGCCCCAAGCAGTTCTTC.

This clonotype occurred many times. This sequence joins TRBV7-2 and TRBJ2-1; 7 bases map to TRBD2. The germline V gene has CDR1 SGHTA and CDR2 FQGNSA. The CDR3 covers 14 residues. V was clipped by 4 bases and J by 3 bases; unmatched bases: 3. The CDR3 nucleotides are TGTGCCAGCAGCTCGGGACTACTCTACAATGAGCAGTTCTTC. It yields the protein CASSSGLLYNEQFF.

The chain couples TRBV7-2 to TRBJ1-6; unclear D gene. V lost 0 bases to trimming and J lost 14 bases, with 14 bases between them. The CDR3 consists of 14 residues. CDR1 is SGHTA and CDR2 is FQGNSA in the germline V gene. The CDR3 is CASSLAPGDATLHF. In DNA, the CDR3 is TGTGCCAGCAGCTTAGCGCCCGGAGACGCGACCCTCCACTTT.

The CDR3: CASRDLAGFSTDTQYF. Written as DNA, the CDR3 is TGTGCCAGCAGGGACCTAGCGGGATTTAGCACAGATACGCAGTATTTT. V usage is TRBV6-2 or TRBV6-3 and J usage is TRBJ2-3; 9 nucleotides align to TRBD2. J gave up 0 bases and V 6 bases, and 7 bases lay outside the gene matches. CDR3 length: 16 residues. Looked up from germline, CDR1 is MNHEY and CDR2 is SVGEGT.

The chain is built from TRBV12-3 or TRBV12-4 and TRBJ2-7, with 10 bases identical to TRBD1. V shed 2 bases, J shed 6 bases, and the junction held 4 bases outside the gene matches. The CDR3 has 14 amino acids. This chain's CDR3 is CASSLRGQGFEQYF. The CDR3 DNA is TGTGCCAGCAGTTTAAGGGGACAGGGGTTCGAGCAGTACTTC.

The chain's CDR3 is CASSPAGAARETQYF. CDR3 bases: TGTGCCAGCAGCCCCGCGGGGGCGGCGAGAGAAACGCAGTATTTT. The chain links TRBV12-3 or TRBV12-4 to TRBJ2-3, with D maybe TRBD2 (7 bases). Trimming removed 6 bases at V and 9 bases at J, with 22 bases between. The CDR3 is made up of 15 amino acids.

This clonotype was detected only a few times. In DNA, the CDR3 is TGTGCCAGCAGCTTGTCCCAAGATACGCAGTATTTT. Its protein product is CASSLSQDTQYF. The chain combines TRBV5-4 with TRBJ2-3, with D unresolved. Trimming shortened V by 1 base and J by 5 bases, and 5 bases separated the two germline ends. The CDR3 runs to 12 residues. Germline CDR1 reads SGHNT; CDR2 reads YYREEE (reference sequence). Full variable domain (rest looked up from reference TRBV5-4 and TRBJ2-3): ETGVTQSPTHLIKTRGQQVTLRCSSQSGHNTVSWYQQALGQGPQFIFQYYREEENGRGNFPPRFSGLQFPNYSSELNVNALELDDSALYLCASSLSQDTQYFGPGTRLTVL.

The chain recombines TRBV4-1 with TRBJ1-2, with 7 bases that match TRBD1. This CDR3 spans 12 amino acids. V lost 2 bases to trimming and J lost 8 bases; unmatched junction nucleotides: 2. Germline CDR1 and CDR2: MGHRA and YSYEKL. The CDR3 DNA follows: TGCGCCAGCAGCCAACAGGGGGGCGGCTACACCTTC. This encodes CASSQQGGGYTF.